This T cell receptor (beta chain) is drawn from a study of control samples from healthy donors and cancer patients. Germline V lookup: CDR1 MNHNS, CDR2 SASEGT. This CDR3 comprises 16 residues. Between the trimmed V and J ends, which lost 4 bases and 1 base, there was a span of 17 bases. TCRdb's copy holds only in-frame clones and misses some; the assay was immunoSEQ multiplex PCR. The sample has about 190,000 clones, approximately 90% seen once. The chain combines TRBV6-1 with TRBJ2-7; D unresolved. The specimen was blood. The source is a man aged 30 to 45 in good health. CDR3 region: CASSGRAVGSSYEQYF. CDR3 sequence (DNA): TGTGCCAGCAGTGGTCGGGCAGTTGGATCTTCCTACGAGCAGTACTTC.